What follows are 16 T cell receptor beta chains derived from one specimen sequenced in a study of blood T cell repertoires in COVID-19. The table came from immunoSEQ multiplex PCR; TCRdb's copy has only in-frame clones and leaves some out. The sample carries 200,000 or so clones, around four fifths recorded once. Sequenced material: peripheral blood. These TCRs come from a man in his 60s with COVID-19, enrolled during active disease.

The chain recombines TRBV27 with TRBJ2-2; 9 nucleotides agree with TRBD1. CDR1 and CDR2 (germline): MNHEY, SMNVEV (reference sequence). Trimming took 3 bases from V and 5 from J; bases not matched to a gene: 4. The CDR3 consists of 15 residues. CDR3 in DNA: TGTGCCAGCAGTTTGGGACAGGGCTTTACCGGGGAGCTGTTTTTT. Translated, it gives CASSLGQGFTGELFF.

The CDR3 protein is CANGQDLNSPLHF. In DNA form, the CDR3 reads TGTGCCAACGGACAGGACCTTAATTCACCCCTCCACTTT. The chain recombines TRBV6-5 with TRBJ1-6; 7 bases map to TRBD1. The germline gives CDR1 MNHEY, CDR2 SVGAGI. With V trimmed by 10 bases and J by 6 bases, 6 bases remained unmatched. This CDR3 comprises 13 residues.

This clone is a singleton in its sample. This rearrangement joins TRBV3-1 (or the pseudogene TRBV3-2) to TRBJ2-6; 8 bases map to TRBD1. After removal of 10 bases from V and 0 bases from J, the junction contained 5 bases not matched to a gene. Germline-derived CDR1 and CDR2 are LGHDT and YNNKEL (reference sequence). The CDR3 is 15 amino acids. The CDR3: CATGQGSSGANVLTF. The DNA for the CDR3 is TGTGCCACAGGACAGGGAAGCTCTGGGGCCAACGTCCTGACTTTC.

V usage is TRBV3-1 (or the pseudogene TRBV3-2) and J usage is TRBJ2-7; TRBD1 matches at 9 bases. This CDR3 is built from 14 residues. Trimming at V came to 1 base and at J to 6 bases, leaving 4 bases not matched to a gene. Per the germline V gene, CDR1 is LGHDT and CDR2 is YNNKEL (reference sequence). The CDR3 loop is CASSQANRGPEQYF. Written as DNA, the CDR3 is TGTGCCAGCAGCCAAGCCAACAGGGGGCCCGAGCAGTACTTC.

V and J are TRBV3-1 (or the pseudogene TRBV3-2) and TRBJ1-4, with TRBD1 as a possible D gene (5 bases). CDR1 is LGHDT, CDR2 YNNKEL, per germline (reference sequence). This CDR3 spans 14 amino acids. V gave up 4 bases and J gave up 0 bases, with 6 bases separating them. CDR3 sequence: CASSPTATNEKLFF. In nucleotides, the CDR3 is TGTGCCAGCAGCCCGACAGCAACTAATGAAAAACTGTTTTTT.

The chain joins TRBV12-5 to TRBJ1-1; 8 nucleotides line up with TRBD1. The CDR3 runs to 13 residues. Germline trimming cut 6 bases from V and 6 bases from J; bases unmatched to any gene: 6. Germline V CDR1 and CDR2: LGHNT, FRNRAP. CDR3 sequence: CASGPDRVPEAFF. CDR3 DNA: TGTGCTAGTGGCCCGGACAGGGTCCCTGAAGCTTTCTTT.

The V gene is TRBV30, the J gene TRBJ1-6, with D tentatively TRBD1 (5 bases). CDR3 length: 13 amino acids. In germline, CDR1 is GTSNPN, CDR2 SVGIG (reference sequence). The V and J ends lost 4 bases and 10 bases respectively, with 14 bases between them. The CDR3 sequence is CAWNPAGGSPLHF. CDR3 nucleotides: TGTGCCTGGAATCCAGCGGGGGGATCACCCCTCCACTTT.

This clone was counted a few times. V is TRBV6-6 and J is TRBJ2-7; 9 bases agree with TRBD2. Per germline, CDR1 MNHNY and CDR2 SVGAGI (reference sequence). The CDR3 contains 14 residues. V was pared by 4 bases and J by 5 bases, with 6 bases of the junction left unmatched. The CDR3 is CASSSLAGFNEQYF. In DNA, the CDR3 is TGTGCCAGCAGTTCTCTAGCGGGATTCAACGAGCAGTACTTC.

The chain recombines TRBV7-2 with TRBJ2-3; 9 bases fit TRBD1. V lost 5 bases to trimming and J lost 0 bases; unmatched junction nucleotides: 6. Germline values: CDR1 SGHTA, CDR2 FQGNSA. CDR3 length equals 16 residues. The CDR3 nucleotides read TGTGCCAGCAGCCCTCGGGGGACAGGGAGCACAGATACGCAGTATTTT. This translates into CASSPRGTGSTDTQYF.

The chain has TRBV19 and TRBJ1-1, with 7 nucleotides matching TRBD1. J gave up 6 bases and V 5 bases, and 15 bases lay outside the gene matches. The CDR3 has 16 amino acids. Germline-derived CDR1 and CDR2 are LNHDA and SQIVND (reference sequence). The CDR3 coding sequence is TGTGCCAGTAGTGGGCAGGGGGTCAGTCGGGTCGCTGAAGCTTTCTTT. Translated, it gives CASSGQGVSRVAEAFF.

The chain is built from TRBV3-1 (or the pseudogene TRBV3-2) and TRBJ1-1; D gene uncertain. The V gene lost 1 base and the J gene lost 3 bases, with 12 bases spanning the gap. CDR1 and CDR2 (germline): LGHDT, YNNKEL (reference sequence). This CDR3 region has 15 residues. The CDR3 here is CASSQGGGSYTEAFF. The CDR3, as DNA: TGTGCCAGCAGCCAAGGGGGAGGCAGCTACACTGAAGCTTTCTTT.

Only a few counts were recorded for this clone. The CDR3 DNA is TGTGCCAGCAGCGTCGAAGGTGGGAGGAACACCGGGGAGCTGTTTTTT. Translated, it gives CASSVEGGRNTGELFF. The V and J genes are TRBV9 and TRBJ2-2, with D possibly matching TRBD2 (5 bases). The CDR3 extends over 16 amino acids. CDR1 and CDR2 from the germline V gene are SGDLS and YYNGEE. V dropped 2 bases and J dropped 1 base, with 12 bases sitting between them. The whole variable domain, filled in from reference TRBV9 and TRBJ2-2, reads DSGVTQTPKHLITATGQRVTLRCSPRSGDLSVYWYQQSLDQGLQFLIQYYNGEERAKGNILERFSAQQFPDLHSELNLSSLELGDSALYFCASSVEGGRNTGELFFGEGSRLTVL.

The rearrangement uses TRBV28 and TRBJ1-2; D is perhaps TRBD1 (5 bases). Germline V gene lookup returns CDR1 MDHEN and CDR2 SYDVKM. V was clipped by 10 bases and J by 5 bases, with 14 bases between them. The CDR3 runs to 12 residues. DNA of the CDR3: TGTGCCACCAAACGGGCAGGGTATGGCTACACCTTC. Its protein product is CATKRAGYGYTF.

J is TRBJ1-1 and V is TRBV5-5; 8 bases are a match to TRBD1. This CDR3 is 14 amino acids long. V was clipped by 0 bases and J by 11 bases; unmatched bases: 9. Germline CDR1 is SGHKS and CDR2 is YYEKEE (reference sequence). CDR3 amino acids: CASSLEGQGASAFF. In DNA, the CDR3 is TGTGCCAGCAGCTTGGAAGGGCAGGGGGCGAGTGCTTTCTTT.

This clone was observed a few times. The chain recombines TRBV6-5 with TRBJ1-5, with D uncertain. The CDR3 has 13 residues. The germline V gene encodes CDR1 MNHEY and CDR2 SVGAGI. The V end lost 6 bases, the J end lost 4 bases, and 10 bases lay between the germline ends. The CDR3 DNA reads TGTGCCAGCAGGCCCGAGCTAAATCAGCCCCAGCATTTT. This gives the protein CASRPELNQPQHF.

The chain's CDR3 is CASSLAADYEQYF. CDR3 DNA: TGTGCCAGCAGCTTAGCGGCGGACTACGAGCAGTACTTC. The J gene is TRBJ2-7, the V gene TRBV7-2; no definite D call. The germline V and J ends were trimmed by 0 bases and 3 bases, with 6 bases remaining between them. This CDR3 has 13 residues. The germline V gene has CDR1 SGHTA and CDR2 FQGNSA.